The rows below give T cell receptor beta chains drawn from one sample of a study of identical twins. TCRdb independently ran MiXCR on the 5' RACE reads; one entry per CDR3 protein. The table lists roughly 770,000 distinct CDR3 sequences, roughly 18% of them singletons. This sample also appeared in a second study, on T cells expressing NK-cell markers.

Material for sequencing was PBMCs. All receptors derive from a woman aged 18-29 years in good health. Each CDR3 is given with its conserved first and last residue. The D gene is left open where the match is weak. A row's size may be missing; if present it is once, few, many or a size class.

j_call clone_size d_call v_call cdr3_aa cdr3_nt
TRBJ2-2 - - TRBV5-5 CASSLVVTTGELFF TGTGCCAGCAGCTTGGTAGTTACCACCGGGGAGCTGTTTTTT
TRBJ2-2 few TRBD2 TRBV20-1 CSAVGLAGGELFF TGCAGTGCTGTCGGACTAGCGGGCGGGGAGCTGTTTTTT
TRBJ2-5 few - TRBV12-3/TRBV12-4 CASSPGLSETQYF TGTGCCAGCAGTCCGGGACTTTCCGAGACCCAGTACTTC
TRBJ1-2 - TRBD1 TRBV20-1 CSATLDREWVGGYTF TGCAGTGCTACACTAGACAGGGAATGGGTTGGAGGCTACACCTTC
TRBJ2-1 - - TRBV10-3 CAISDTSRGGNEQFF TGTGCCATCAGTGATACTAGCAGGGGAGGCAATGAGCAGTTCTTC
TRBJ2-7 few - TRBV12-3/TRBV12-4 CASRVAGQEYEQYF TGTGCCAGCAGAGTTGCGGGACAAGAGTACGAGCAGTACTTC
TRBJ2-7 - - TRBV3-1 CASSQDHGLYGQYF TGTGCCAGCAGCCAAGATCACGGCCTCTACGGGCAGTACTTC
TRBJ1-2 - TRBD1 TRBV29-1 CSASQGEVYGYTF TGCAGCGCCTCACAGGGGGAGGTCTATGGCTACACCTTC
TRBJ1-4 few - TRBV20-1 CSARVGGESEKLFF TGCAGTGCTAGGGTCGGGGGGGAGAGTGAAAAACTGTTTTTT
TRBJ2-1 - TRBD2 TRBV18 CASSSAPSGSREQFF TGTGCCAGCTCCTCGGCCCCTAGCGGGAGTCGGGAGCAGTTCTTC
TRBJ2-5 - - TRBV7-2 CASSLNAGKETQYF TGTGCCAGCAGCTTAAACGCAGGGAAGGAGACCCAGTACTTC
TRBJ2-4 - - TRBV20-1 CSATPTAQAKNIQYF TGCAGTGCAACCCCGACGGCCCAAGCCAAAAACATTCAGTACTTC
TRBJ2-5 - TRBD1 TRBV14 CASSQGFAGGEKTQYF TGTGCCAGCAGCCAAGGTTTCGCAGGGGGCGAAAAGACCCAGTACTTC
TRBJ2-7 - TRBD2 TRBV10-3 CASGSGGPYEQYF TGTGCCAGCGGTTCGGGGGGTCCCTACGAGCAGTACTTC
TRBJ2-5 few TRBD1 TRBV6-5 CASSSLKGTVRKTQYF TGTGCCAGCAGTTCTCTTAAAGGGACAGTCAGGAAGACCCAGTACTTC
TRBJ2-1 - - TRBV20-1 CSAREPSRNEQFF TGCAGTGCTAGAGAGCCTAGCAGGAATGAGCAGTTCTTC
TRBJ2-5 many TRBD1 TRBV7-2 CASSVNRGREETQYF TGTGCCAGCAGCGTAAACAGGGGGCGGGAAGAGACCCAGTACTTC
TRBJ1-2 - - TRBV11-2 CASSLDQRSNYGYTF TGTGCCAGCAGCTTAGACCAGCGGTCGAACTATGGCTACACCTTC
TRBJ2-3 - - TRBV12-3/TRBV12-4 CASNRGLSGTDTQYF TGTGCCAGCAACCGTGGGTTGTCTGGCACAGATACGCAGTATTTT
TRBJ2-5 - - TRBV6-5 CASGRAEGTQYF TGTGCCAGCGGCAGGGCGGAGGGGACCCAGTACTTC
TRBJ1-5 - - TRBV12-3/TRBV12-4 CASSFGVIGNQPQHF TGTGCCAGCAGTTTTGGCGTTATAGGGAATCAGCCCCAGCATTTT
TRBJ2-1 - - TRBV7-2 CASSLVGVLTNEQFF TGTGCCAGCAGCTTAGTCGGGGTGCTAACTAATGAGCAGTTCTTC
TRBJ1-6 - - TRBV5-1 CASSLEFPQSPLHF TGCGCCAGCAGCTTGGAGTTTCCTCAATCACCCCTCCACTTT
TRBJ1-6 many TRBD1 TRBV7-2 CASSPGTGRYNSPLHF TGTGCCAGCAGCCCCGGGACAGGGCGATATAATTCACCCCTCCACTTT
TRBJ2-1 few TRBD2 TRBV29-1 CSATTSGSLNEQFF TGCAGCGCCACAACTAGCGGGAGTTTAAATGAGCAGTTCTTC
TRBJ1-2 few - TRBV20-1 CSAPRVGWDYGYTF TGCAGTGCTCCCCGTGTAGGTTGGGACTATGGCTACACCTTC
TRBJ1-2 many TRBD1 TRBV5-1 CASSLGGQGNYGYTF TGTGCCAGCAGCTTAGGCGGACAGGGAAATTATGGCTACACCTTC
TRBJ1-1 few TRBD1 TRBV20-1 CSASSLGTGGLNTEAFF TGCAGTGCTAGTTCCTTAGGGACAGGGGGTCTCAACACTGAAGCTTTCTTT
TRBJ2-7 few - TRBV5-1 CASSPNPQGSQYEQYF TGCGCCAGCAGCCCGAACCCCCAGGGATCCCAGTACGAGCAGTACTTC
TRBJ2-7 few - TRBV3-1 CASSQARYEQYF TGTGCCAGCAGCCAAGCAAGGTACGAGCAGTACTTC
TRBJ2-3 - TRBD2 TRBV20-1 CSARDYRTSGRTDTQYF TGCAGTGCTAGAGATTATCGGACTAGCGGGAGGACAGATACGCAGTATTTT
TRBJ2-5 few TRBD2 TRBV20-1 CSARAWTSGQETQYF TGCAGTGCTAGGGCCTGGACTAGCGGCCAAGAGACCCAGTACTTC
TRBJ2-3 - TRBD2 TRBV20-1 CSATEPRTSGGTGRDTQYF TGCAGTGCTACCGAGCCCCGGACTAGCGGGGGGACCGGGCGAGATACGCAGTATTTT
TRBJ1-6 - TRBD1 TRBV5-1 CASSLEGQGSLNSPLHF TGCGCCAGCAGCTTGGAGGGACAGGGAAGTTTAAATTCACCCCTCCACTTT
TRBJ2-1 few - TRBV5-1 CASAVGHDNEQFF TGCGCCAGCGCCGTCGGACACGACAATGAGCAGTTCTTC
TRBJ2-1 many TRBD1 TRBV6-5 CASSYSGQGAYNEQFF TGTGCCAGCAGTTACTCGGGACAGGGGGCCTACAATGAGCAGTTCTTC
TRBJ1-2 - - TRBV12-3/TRBV12-4 CASSVQTTEGGYTF TGTGCCAGCAGTGTACAGACTACAGAGGGCGGCTACACCTTC
TRBJ2-3 - - TRBV24-1 CATSDPDSRLADTQYF TGTGCCACCAGTGATCCGGACTCCCGGCTGGCAGATACGCAGTATTTT
TRBJ1-5 - TRBD1 TRBV7-2 CASSGRQGGQPQHF TGTGCCAGCAGCGGGAGACAGGGAGGACAGCCCCAGCATTTT
TRBJ1-2 - - TRBV6-1 CASSEDGGLRYGYTF TGTGCCAGCAGTGAAGATGGAGGGCTTCGCTATGGCTACACCTTC
TRBJ2-3 - - TRBV5-1 CASDSGEITDTQYF TGCGCCAGCGACTCAGGGGAGATCACAGATACGCAGTATTTT
TRBJ2-2 - - TRBV12-3/TRBV12-4 CASSHGRTSTGELFF TGTGCCAGCAGCCATGGACGAACCAGCACCGGGGAGCTGTTTTTT
TRBJ1-6 few - TRBV7-9 CASRRHDHDSPLHF TGTGCCAGCAGGCGACACGACCATGATTCACCCCTCCACTTT
TRBJ2-5 few TRBD2 TRBV7-8 CASSPAQLARKETQYF TGTGCCAGCAGCCCCGCGCAACTAGCGCGCAAAGAGACCCAGTACTTC
TRBJ2-1 few - TRBV20-1 CSASWELGYNEQFF TGCAGTGCTAGCTGGGAGCTGGGCTACAATGAGCAGTTCTTC